Below are 6 T cell receptor beta chains sequenced from a single sample in a study of blood T cell repertoires in COVID-19. TCRdb's copy holds only in-frame clones and misses some; the assay was immunoSEQ multiplex PCR. The data contain about 120,000 clones, approximately 71% of them singletons. Sequences were obtained from peripheral blood. The receptors derive from a human donor in a cohort sampled during active COVID-19.

This chain connects TRBV5-1 to TRBJ2-3, with D hard to call. V was clipped by 4 bases and J by 0 bases, with 9 bases between them. CDR1 SGHRS and CDR2 YFSETQ come from the germline V gene. The CDR3 extends over 14 amino acids. The chain's CDR3 is CASSLGLSTDTQYF. CDR3 nucleotide sequence: TGCGCCAGCAGCCTAGGCCTTAGCACAGATACGCAGTATTTT. Full variable domain (missing parts from reference TRBV5-1 and TRBJ2-3): KAGVTQTPRYLIKTRGQQVTLSCSPISGHRSVSWYQQTPGQGLQFLFEYFSETQRNKGNFPGRFSGRQFSNSRSEMNVSTLELGDSALYLCASSLGLSTDTQYFGPGTRLTVL.

The chain couples TRBV4-2 to TRBJ1-1, with D uncertain. From germline, CDR1 is LGHNA and CDR2 YNFKEQ. Deletions cut 1 base from V and 1 base from J, with 7 bases between. The CDR3 extends over 14 amino acids. The DNA of the CDR3 is TGTGCCAGCAGCCAAGGGCCCCCGAACACTGAAGCTTTCTTT. Its protein is CASSQGPPNTEAFF.

Only a few counts were recorded for this clone. V and J are TRBV30 and TRBJ1-1; D gene ambiguous. Trimming took 3 bases from V and 5 from J, leaving 7 bases between them. CDR1 is GTSNPN, CDR2 SVGIG, per germline (reference sequence). The CDR3 consists of 11 residues. The CDR3 nucleotides read TGTGCCTGGAGGGTCGGGACTGAAGCTTTCTTT. Its translation: CAWRVGTEAFF.

The chain carries TRBV27 and TRBJ1-5; no clear D. V lost 5 bases and J lost 1, with 12 bases in between. The CDR3 extends over 15 amino acids. Germline CDR1 is MNHEY and CDR2 is SMNVEV (reference sequence). CDR3 DNA sequence: TGTGCCAGCAGTCCGAATGGTCGGAGCAATCAGCCCCAGCATTTT. It specifies CASSPNGRSNQPQHF.

The V and J genes are TRBV19 and TRBJ1-1; TRBD1 aligns across 7 bases. The J segment lost 5 bases and the V segment lost 6 bases, leaving 6 bases of the junction unmatched. The CDR3 consists of 13 residues. CDR1 is LNHDA, CDR2 SQIVND, per germline (reference sequence). CDR3 DNA: TGTGCCAGTAGCTCAGGGGGTAGGACTGAAGCTTTCTTT. This gives the protein CASSSGGRTEAFF.

The chain has TRBV19 and TRBJ1-1, with a possible D match to TRBD1 (6 bases). The CDR3 runs to 14 residues. Germline V gene sequence: CDR1 LNHDA, CDR2 SQIVND (reference sequence). V lost 3 bases and J lost 4, with 12 bases in between. The CDR3 here is CASSMDSGGTEAFF. Written as DNA, the CDR3 is TGTGCCAGTAGTATGGACAGCGGGGGCACTGAAGCTTTCTTT.